One sample yielded the 13 T cell receptor beta chains listed below, sequenced in a study of CD8 T cells in ankylosing spondylitis. Each CDR3 protein gets one entry after TCRdb re-called the 5' RACE reads with MiXCR. The data show roughly 180,000 distinct CDR3 sequences, around 10% seen once. The sequenced sample consisted of blood, either unsorted or a sorted T cell fraction (not recorded which). The receptors come from a male donor with ankylosing spondylitis or in good health (not recorded which).

This clonotype has just a few counts. The gene calls are TRBV10-3 and TRBJ2-2; D perhaps matches TRBD1 (5 bases). Looked up from germline, CDR1 is ENHRY and CDR2 is SYGVKD. V lost 2 bases and J 5 bases, leaving 12 bases between the germline ends. The CDR3 is 15 residues long. This chain's CDR3 is CAISERRAGTGELFF. Written as DNA, the CDR3 is TGTGCCATCAGTGAGCGCAGGGCCGGTACCGGGGAGCTGTTTTTT.

This clonotype has a count of ten or more. The chain couples TRBV4-1 to TRBJ2-7; no definite D call. Trimming left V 3 bases short and J 0 bases short, with 6 bases between. The CDR3 sequence is 13 residues long. Germline V gene sequence: CDR1 MGHRA, CDR2 YSYEKL. The DNA for the CDR3 is TGCGCCAGCAGCCACGCCGTCTCCTACGAGCAGTACTTC. It encodes CASSHAVSYEQYF.

Of note for this clonotype: This may arise from a read error, as a much more abundant clone is one base away. The chain has TRBV2 and TRBJ1-5, with D hard to call. Germline CDR1 SNHLY, CDR2 FYNNEI. CDR3 length: 14 residues. The CDR3 is CASNKAHSKQPQHF. The CDR3 DNA reads as TGTGCCAGCAACAAGGCCCATAGCAAGCAGCCCCAGCATTTT.

In this sample, this clonotype turned up many times. This sequence joins TRBV5-1 and TRBJ1-2; D perhaps matches TRBD1 (5 bases). V was cut by 0 bases and J by 3 bases, with 18 bases left in between. The CDR3 has 17 amino acids. Germline V gene sequence: CDR1 SGHRS, CDR2 YFSETQ. CDR3 in amino acids: CASSLAGVGATYYGYTF. The CDR3 bases are TGCGCCAGCAGCTTGGCAGGAGTAGGGGCCACCTACTATGGCTACACCTTC.

The rearrangement uses TRBV25-1 and TRBJ1-3; possibly TRBD1 for D (6 bases). Per the germline V gene, CDR1 is MGHDK and CDR2 is SYGVNS. With 4 bases removed from V and 1 base from J, the gap between germline ends came to 11 bases. The CDR3 contains 15 residues. The DNA of the CDR3 is TGTGCCAGCAGTGGCCAGGGGTCTTCTGGAAACACCATATATTTT. Protein: CASSGQGSSGNTIYF. The whole variable domain, filled in from reference TRBV25-1 and TRBJ1-3, reads EADIYQTPRYLVIGTGKKITLECSQTMGHDKMYWYQQDPGMELHLIHYSYGVNSTEKGDLSSESTVSRIRTEHFPLTLESARPSHTSQYLCASSGQGSSGNTIYFGEGSWLTVV.

This clonotype was recorded many times. The CDR3 DNA follows: TGTGCCAGCAGCTTAGGGTCCGAGCGATACTTC. It codes for CASSLGSERYF. The chain has TRBV13 and TRBJ2-7; no definite D call. The ends were cut back, 0 bases at V and 13 bases at J, with 10 bases in the middle. Germline-derived CDR1 and CDR2 are PRHDT and FYEKMQ (reference sequence). This CDR3 spans 11 amino acids.

The chain recombines TRBV2 with TRBJ2-3; 9 bases map to TRBD1. Germline CDR1 SNHLY, CDR2 FYNNEI. This CDR3 has 15 residues. V trimming: 5 bases; J trimming: 4 bases; junction bases outside the gene matches: 7. The CDR3 DNA reads as TGTGCCAGCAGTTTACAGGGGGCGAGGCCAGATACGCAGTATTTT. It codes for CASSLQGARPDTQYF.

This clonotype was counted at least ten times. The CDR3 DNA follows: TGTGCCAGCAGATGGCACAGGAATAGCAATCAGCCCCAGCATTTT. Translation gives CASRWHRNSNQPQHF. The J gene is TRBJ1-5, the V gene TRBV27, with D maybe TRBD1 (5 bases). Germline V lookup: CDR1 MNHEY, CDR2 SMNVEV (reference sequence). V lost 6 bases and J 0 bases, leaving 12 bases between the germline ends. The CDR3 is made up of 15 amino acids.

This clonotype was detected many times. V usage is TRBV5-1 and J usage is TRBJ2-5, with no clear D. The V gene lost 0 bases and the J gene lost 4 bases, with 13 bases spanning the gap. There are 15 residues in the CDR3. The germline CDR1 and CDR2 sequences are SGHRS and YFSETQ. The DNA of the CDR3 is TGCGCCAGCAGCTTGGACTTAAGTTACGGAGAGACCCAGTACTTC. Translated: CASSLDLSYGETQYF.

This clonotype has a handful of counts. V usage is TRBV12-3 or TRBV12-4 and J usage is TRBJ2-5, with D possibly called TRBD1 or TRBD2 (6 bases each). The CDR3 is made up of 13 amino acids. The germline V and J ends were trimmed by 7 bases and 9 bases, with 18 bases remaining between them. CDR3 residues: CASTPSEEGAQYF. Here the CDR3 DNA reads TGTGCCAGCACCCCTTCGGAGGAGGGGGCCCAGTACTTC.

This clonotype came up a few times. The chain has TRBV12-3 or TRBV12-4 and TRBJ1-2, with D perhaps TRBD1 (5 bases). V was clipped by 6 bases and J by 0 bases, with 8 bases between them. The CDR3 spans 13 residues. The CDR3 here is CASRRQSNYGYTF. The CDR3 nucleotides read TGTGCCAGCAGAAGACAGTCTAACTATGGCTACACCTTC.

There are many counts of this clonotype. V gene TRBV10-1 combines with J gene TRBJ2-2; 10 nucleotides line up with TRBD2. Germline trimming cut 6 bases from V and 2 bases from J; bases unmatched to any gene: 3. The CDR3 extends over 15 amino acids. Looked up from germline, CDR1 is WNHNN and CDR2 is SYGVQD (reference sequence). The CDR3 spells CASRASGSNTGELFF. The CDR3 DNA follows: TGCGCCAGCAGGGCTAGCGGGAGTAACACCGGGGAGCTGTTTTTT.

The rearrangement links TRBV20-1 to TRBJ2-7, with 7 bases identical to TRBD2. The CDR3 contains 15 residues. Germline CDR1 and CDR2: DFQATT and SNEGSKA (reference sequence). V dropped 6 bases and J dropped 0; count of bases not matched to a gene: 11. CDR3 nucleotides: TGCAGTGCACCGGGACTACGCCTTAGCTCCTACGAGCAGTACTTC. It encodes CSAPGLRLSSYEQYF.